Below, 22 T cell receptor beta chains from the same sample are listed, as sequenced in a study of cytomegalovirus exposure and HLA in healthy donors. PCR employed 60 Vbeta and 13 Jbeta primers. Only in-frame clones appear in the TCRdb table, and some are missing; sequencing was by immunoSEQ multiplex PCR. Of some 200,000 clones listed, around 86% are singletons. Sample: PBMCs. These receptors were obtained from a man in his fifties or sixties in good health and CMV-seronegative.

This clone was seen just once. The chain joins TRBV5-5 to TRBJ1-1; no reliable D call. Germline assignment: CDR1 SGHKS and CDR2 YYEKEE (reference sequence). V was pared by 2 bases and J by 2 bases, with 13 bases between. The CDR3 totals 15 residues. The CDR3 DNA sequence: TGTGCCAGCAGCTTAATTGGACGGACTAACACTGAAGCTTTCTTT. Its translation: CASSLIGRTNTEAFF.

The rearrangement joins TRBV7-2 to TRBJ2-5; 10 nucleotides match TRBD2. The CDR3 covers 17 residues. V was pared by 1 base and J by 4 bases, with 9 bases of the junction left unmatched. From germline, CDR1 is SGHTA and CDR2 FQGNSA. CDR3 protein: CASSLGWASGGLETQYF. As DNA, the CDR3 is TGTGCCAGCAGCTTAGGGTGGGCTAGCGGGGGACTAGAGACCCAGTACTTC.

This chain joins TRBV5-1 and TRBJ1-6; 10 bases are shared with TRBD1. J lost 10 bases, V lost 3 bases, and 4 bases had no gene match. CDR3 size: 14 residues. CDR1 and CDR2 (germline): SGHRS, YFSETQ. Written as DNA, the CDR3 is TGCGCCAGCAGCTCGACAGGGGGCAACTCACCCCTCCACTTT. Residues: CASSSTGGNSPLHF.

V gene TRBV7-9 combines with J gene TRBJ1-2, with a tentative D call TRBD1 (6 bases). Trimming cost V 5 bases and J 0 bases, with 10 bases left between them. Germline V gives CDR1 SEHNR, CDR2 FQNEAQ (reference sequence). The CDR3 totals 14 residues. CDR3 coding DNA: TGTGCCAGCAGCCCTCGACAGGCTAACTATGGCTACACCTTC. It yields the protein CASSPRQANYGYTF.

The gene calls are TRBV6-5 and TRBJ1-2; no clear D. From germline, CDR1 is MNHEY and CDR2 SVGAGI. This CDR3 is 13 amino acids long. The ends were cut back, 2 bases at V and 4 bases at J, with 8 bases in the middle. The CDR3 is CASSYEGSYGYTF. In nucleotides, the CDR3 is TGTGCCAGCAGTTACGAGGGTTCCTATGGCTACACCTTC.

As regards this clone: Other DNA sequences in this sample translate to the same CDR3. J is TRBJ2-5 and V is TRBV7-2; D gene unclear. The germline V gene encodes CDR1 SGHTA and CDR2 FQGNSA. The V end lost 5 bases, the J end lost 3 bases, and 4 bases lay between the germline ends. The CDR3 has 11 amino acids. The CDR3: CASSPKETQYF. The CDR3 coding sequence is TGTGCCAGCAGCCCAAAAGAGACCCAGTACTTC. Using reference TRBV7-2 and TRBJ2-5 for the parts outside the CDR3, the full variable domain is GAGVSQSPSNKVTEKGKDVELRCDPISGHTALYWYRQSLGQGLEFLIYFQGNSAPDKSGLPSDRFSAERTGGSVSTLTIQRTQQEDSAVYLCASSPKETQYFGPGTRLLVL.

This sequence joins TRBV29-1 and TRBJ1-1; 8 nucleotides align to TRBD1. V lost 2 bases to trimming and J lost 5 bases; unmatched junction nucleotides: 7. This CDR3 comprises 14 residues. Germline V gene sequence: CDR1 SQVTM, CDR2 ANQGSEA. The DNA of the CDR3 is TGCAGCGTTGAACTCCGGACAGGGAGGACTGAAGCTTTCTTT. This encodes CSVELRTGRTEAFF.

The J gene is TRBJ2-5, the V gene TRBV7-2; TRBD2 aligns across 8 bases. The CDR3 contains 16 residues. Germline V gene lookup returns CDR1 SGHTA and CDR2 FQGNSA. J gave up 3 bases and V 1 base, and 7 bases lay outside the gene matches. CDR3 in amino acids: CASSLGPGGAEETQYF. The CDR3 DNA is TGTGCCAGCAGCTTAGGGCCCGGGGGGGCTGAAGAGACCCAGTACTTC.

This clone appeared a few times. The chain has TRBV29-1 and TRBJ2-2, with 10 bases identical to TRBD1. Germline values: CDR1 SQVTM, CDR2 ANQGSEA. The CDR3 is made up of 14 amino acids. Losses at the gene ends were 6 bases for V and 2 bases for J; bases not matched to a gene: 3. The CDR3 reads CSVRQGANTGELFF. The CDR3 DNA reads as TGCAGCGTCAGACAGGGGGCCAACACCGGGGAGCTGTTTTTT.

CDR3 protein: CASSLRLAGGLVTQYF. The CDR3 DNA follows: TGTGCCAGCAGCCTAAGACTAGCGGGGGGGCTAGTGACCCAGTACTTC. The V gene is TRBV7-2, the J gene TRBJ2-5, with 14 bases matching TRBD2. V gave up 5 bases and J gave up 7 bases; unmatched junction bases: 9. This CDR3 has 16 amino acids. Per germline, CDR1 SGHTA and CDR2 FQGNSA.

This chain joins TRBV10-2 and TRBJ2-7; 10 bases map to TRBD2. Germline CDR1 is WSHSY and CDR2 is SAAADI. Trimming cost V 2 bases and J 7 bases; bases outside gene matches: 8. The CDR3 loop spans 15 amino acids. The CDR3 protein is CASSEPSGGLGEQYF. The DNA of the CDR3 is TGCGCCAGCAGTGAGCCTAGCGGGGGACTGGGAGAGCAGTACTTC.

This clone was found a few times. This rearrangement joins TRBV7-9 to TRBJ1-3; D is perhaps TRBD1 (6 bases). The CDR3 consists of 18 residues. V lost 4 bases, J lost 0 bases, and 19 bases lay in between. From germline, CDR1 is SEHNR and CDR2 FQNEAQ (reference sequence). This chain's CDR3 is CASSSRGGMDSSGNTIYF. In nucleotides, the CDR3 is TGTGCCAGCAGCTCACGGGGGGGCATGGATTCCTCTGGAAACACCATATATTTT.

The V gene is TRBV7-2, the J gene TRBJ2-3; possibly TRBD2 for D (5 bases). V was clipped by 3 bases and J by 4 bases, with 14 bases between them. The germline V gene encodes CDR1 SGHTA and CDR2 FQGNSA. The CDR3 totals 15 residues. The CDR3 region is CASSFGGPRSDTQYF. CDR3 nucleotides: TGTGCCAGCAGCTTTGGCGGGCCTCGATCAGATACGCAGTATTTT.

The rearrangement joins TRBV9 to TRBJ1-4, with TRBD1 matching 7 bases. This CDR3 has 15 amino acids. J gave up 2 bases and V 5 bases, and 6 bases lay outside the gene matches. Germline CDR1 is SGDLS and CDR2 is YYNGEE. CDR3 in DNA: TGTGCCAGCAGTCTCAGACAGGGTACTAATGAAAAACTGTTTTTT. This encodes CASSLRQGTNEKLFF.

The genes are TRBV7-2 and TRBJ1-4; D not certain. From germline, CDR1 is SGHTA and CDR2 FQGNSA. The V gene lost 1 base and the J gene lost 1 base, with 7 bases spanning the gap. This CDR3 contains 15 residues. This chain's CDR3 is CASSLVAGTNEKLFF. The DNA of the CDR3 is TGTGCCAGCAGCTTAGTCGCAGGAACTAATGAAAAACTGTTTTTT.

This clone has a handful of counts. The CDR3 sequence is CASSFGGTGKNEAFF. CDR3 in DNA: TGTGCCAGCAGCTTTGGGGGGACAGGGAAAAACGAAGCTTTCTTT. This chain links TRBV7-3 with TRBJ1-1; 9 bases agree with TRBD1. The CDR3 sequence is 15 residues long. The V segment lost 3 bases and the J segment 8 bases; nucleotides outside the gene matches: 10. The germline V gene has CDR1 SGHTA and CDR2 FQGTGA.

The rearrangement joins TRBV18 to TRBJ1-1; 8 positions match TRBD1. The CDR3 is 13 residues long. Germline-derived CDR1 and CDR2 are KGHSH and LQKENI. With V trimmed by 6 bases and J by 6 bases, 6 bases remained unmatched. CDR3 DNA sequence: TGTGCCAGCTCGGAACTACAGGGGGCTGAAGCTTTCTTT. Its protein product is CASSELQGAEAFF.

The chain recombines TRBV6-6 with TRBJ2-5; unclear D gene. V was pared by 5 bases and J by 4 bases, with 8 bases between. The CDR3 is made up of 12 amino acids. Germline V gives CDR1 MNHNY, CDR2 SVGAGI (reference sequence). The CDR3 reads CASSQVRETQYF. Written as DNA, the CDR3 is TGTGCCAGCAGTCAGGTGCGAGAGACCCAGTACTTC.

The gene calls are TRBV30 and TRBJ2-5; a weak D match, TRBD1 (6 bases). The germline CDR1 and CDR2 sequences are GTSNPN and SVGIG (reference sequence). This CDR3 contains 16 residues. V lost 4 bases and J lost 0, with 18 bases in between. CDR3 sequence: CAWIGGGNPYQETQYF. The CDR3 DNA is TGTGCCTGGATAGGTGGGGGCAACCCGTACCAAGAGACCCAGTACTTC.

This sequence joins TRBV7-9 and TRBJ1-2, with D possibly TRBD1 on 5 matching bases. V gave up 1 base and J gave up 8 bases, with 14 bases separating them. This CDR3 has 14 amino acids. Germline V gives CDR1 SEHNR, CDR2 FQNEAQ (reference sequence). The CDR3 bases are TGTGCCAGCAGCTTAGGACCCCAGGGTAACGGCTACACCTTC. This codes for CASSLGPQGNGYTF.

This clone was counted a few times. This chain connects TRBV4-3 to TRBJ1-1, with D unresolved. The germline V gene encodes CDR1 LGHNA and CDR2 YSLEER. This CDR3 is 14 amino acids long. The ends were cut back, 0 bases at V and 0 bases at J, with 5 bases in the middle. The CDR3 spells CASSQERVNTEAFF. CDR3 coding DNA: TGCGCCAGCAGCCAAGAGAGGGTGAACACTGAAGCTTTCTTT.

J is TRBJ2-7 and V is TRBV6-6; no reliable D call. The germline gives CDR1 MNHNY, CDR2 SVGAGI (reference sequence). Trimming took 5 bases from V and 2 from J, leaving 13 bases between them. This CDR3 is 14 amino acids long. The CDR3 spells CASSQPIDTYEQYF. Written as DNA, the CDR3 is TGTGCCAGCAGTCAACCAATAGACACCTACGAGCAGTACTTC.